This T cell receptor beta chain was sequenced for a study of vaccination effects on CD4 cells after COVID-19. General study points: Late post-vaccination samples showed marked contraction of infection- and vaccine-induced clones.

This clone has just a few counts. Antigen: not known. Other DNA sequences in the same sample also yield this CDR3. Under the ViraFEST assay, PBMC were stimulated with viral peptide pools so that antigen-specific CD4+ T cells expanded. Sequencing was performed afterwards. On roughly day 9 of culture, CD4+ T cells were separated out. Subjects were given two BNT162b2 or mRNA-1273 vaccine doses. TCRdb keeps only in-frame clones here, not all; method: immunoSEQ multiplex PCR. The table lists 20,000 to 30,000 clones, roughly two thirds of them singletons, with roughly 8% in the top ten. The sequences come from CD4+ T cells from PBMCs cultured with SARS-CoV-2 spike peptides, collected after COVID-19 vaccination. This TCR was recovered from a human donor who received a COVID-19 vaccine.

The CDR3 spells CASSLDLGGQPQHF. Here the CDR3 DNA reads TGTGCCAGCAGCTTAGATCTGGGAGGACAGCCCCAGCATTTT. The chain combines TRBV7-9 with TRBJ1-5; D gene ambiguous. The length of the CDR3 is 14 residues. Germline CDR1 SEHNR, CDR2 FQNEAQ (reference sequence). Trimming shortened V by 1 base and J by 7 bases, and 11 bases separated the two germline ends.